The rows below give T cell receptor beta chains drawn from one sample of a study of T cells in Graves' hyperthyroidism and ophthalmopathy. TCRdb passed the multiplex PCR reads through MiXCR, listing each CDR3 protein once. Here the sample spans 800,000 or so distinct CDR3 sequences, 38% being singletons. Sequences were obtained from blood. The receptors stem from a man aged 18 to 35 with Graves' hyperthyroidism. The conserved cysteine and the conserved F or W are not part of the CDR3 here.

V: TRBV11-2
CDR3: ASSLDVSSGNTIY

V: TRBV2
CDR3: ASSEALRGDQPQH

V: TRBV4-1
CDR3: ASSQRVILGNLLH

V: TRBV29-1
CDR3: SVEDGQRYGYT

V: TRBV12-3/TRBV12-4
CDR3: ASSLQAGGTYGYT

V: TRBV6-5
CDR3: ASNPVGVSVYEQY

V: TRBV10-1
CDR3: ASRGTGPWY

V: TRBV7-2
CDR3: ASCNGLYLRADTQY

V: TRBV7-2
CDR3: ASSLTSGNQETQY

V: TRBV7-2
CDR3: ASGLAGEGAVYGYT

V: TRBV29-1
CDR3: SVDRVAGGSGETQY

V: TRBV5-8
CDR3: ASSQGYSNQPQH

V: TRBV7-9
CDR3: ASSFPGQGAEQY

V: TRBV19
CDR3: ASISPTEAF

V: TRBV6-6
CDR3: ASSYSDRERDGYT

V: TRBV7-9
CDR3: ASSGPGQGLGETQY